The clone carrying this T cell receptor beta chain was counted between two and nine times. This entry belongs to a study of blood T cell repertoires in COVID-19. Clones were read by immunoSEQ multiplex PCR, and TCRdb kept only the in-frame ones, dropping some. The data show fewer than 300,000 clones, about 93% seen once. J gave up 6 bases and V 5 bases, and 11 bases lay outside the gene matches. CDR3 length equals 15 residues. Germline-derived CDR1 and CDR2 are MNHEY and SMNVEV (reference sequence). Participants came from roughly 24 US areas, aged roughly 18 to 89 years. Clinical history as reported by participants underpinned cohort assignment. Resolution of symptoms, clearance, or two negative PCRs was present in recovered Cohort 3 donors.

The sequence was obtained from a woman in her 30s who had recovered from COVID-19. The sequencing sample was made of PBMCs or T cells enriched from blood (not recorded which). The chain employs TRBV27 and TRBJ2-7; 9 bases are a match to TRBD1. The CDR3 is CASSLLGTGLFEQYF. Written as DNA, the CDR3 is TGTGCCAGCAGTCTTCTCGGGACAGGGTTGTTCGAGCAGTACTTC.